The entry below describes one TCR beta chain. The sample comes from a study of T cells in Graves' hyperthyroidism and ophthalmopathy. RNA transcripts yielded amplified TCR beta CDR3 regions. When the TCR CDR3 underwent first-round RT-PCR, the HTBI primer set was used. TCRdb re-derived calls from the multiplex PCR reads in MiXCR, one entry per CDR3 protein. This sample has over 500,000 distinct CDR3 sequences, with 46% found just once. Uncontrolled infections, other autoimmune diseases, pregnancy or lactation led to exclusion of patients. This receptor was identified in an adult woman with Graves' disease, either hyperthyroidism or ophthalmopathy (not recorded which). Sequenced material: peripheral blood or thyroid tissue (not recorded which).

This CDR3 is CASRDAGGRSPLHF. In DNA form, the CDR3 reads TGTGCCAGCAGAGACGCGGGGGGTAGATCACCCCTCCACTTT. The chain joins TRBV25-1 to TRBJ1-6; weak D call: TRBD1 (5 bases). Germline V CDR1 and CDR2: MGHDK, SYGVNS. V shed 6 bases and J shed 10 bases, with 16 bases lying between them. The length of the CDR3 is 14 residues.